The clone carrying this T cell receptor (beta chain) was recorded many times. The antigen is undetermined. These gene names are mouse names. The read terminates 4 residues ahead of where the CDR3 ends, so the germline J gene completes it. The same CDR3 is also encoded by other DNA sequences in this sample. Cutaneous lymph nodes were pooled and cells sorted by CD4, CD8alpha, NKG2D, NKG2ACE and more. This sample stems from a study of CD8+ T cells in alopecia areata. Study as a whole: Donors of skin were C3H/HeJ mice aged about 6-12 months with spontaneous alopecia, and recipients were roughly 6-11-week-old female C3H/HeJ mice. Study findings and constraints: Lesional scalp, especially alopecia totalis/universalis, showed higher clonality than normal scalp. Mice showed TCR sharing more clearly than patients did, possibly owing to HLA. Resident alphabeta T cells of normal skin are also sequenced in scalp samples.

Investigators isolated RNA and reverse transcribed it into cDNA to act as the sequencing template. This table comes from immunoSEQ multiplex PCR, and its TCRdb copy is limited to in-frame clones, with some not included. The sample shows 270,000 or so clones, none of them appearing just once. CDR1 and CDR2 from the germline V gene are FNHDT and SITEND (reference sequence). Trimming removed 5 bases from V and 0 bases from J; junction bases left unmatched: 3. The CDR3 has 14 amino acids. The chain carries TRBV19 and TRBJ1-2; TRBD1 matches at 8 bases. The TCR sequence derives from a C3H/HeJ mouse with alopecia areata. The mice in this strain carry MHC haplotype H2-k. The specimen was CD4+ T cells sorted from a lymph node. The part of the CDR3 DNA that was read is TGTGCCAGCAGCGACAGGGGATCAAACTCC. It translates to CASSDRGSNS. Given in full, the CDR3 is CASSDRGSNSDYTF.